There are many counts of the clone carrying this T cell receptor (beta chain). The CDR3 totals 15 residues. V was clipped by 5 bases and J by 6 bases, with 20 bases between them. Germline values: CDR1 MNHEY, CDR2 SMNVEV (reference sequence). Unique molecular identifiers tagged the TCRbeta library. MiXCR, run by TCRdb on the PCR reads, gives a single entry per CDR3 protein. The sample consists of approximately 590,000 distinct CDR3 sequences, over 9.5% of them appearing once. This sample was taken from a study of T-cell reconstitution after alpha-beta-depleted transplantation in children. The input for sequencing was PBMCs from the stem cell graft donor, taken from the stem cell graft. The rearrangement joins TRBV27 to TRBJ2-7; D might be TRBD1 (8 bases). The TCR sequence derives from a human donor who donated a stem cell graft to a child with acute myeloid leukemia. This chain's CDR3 is CASSRPGGGGLEQYF. In DNA, the CDR3 is TGTGCCAGCAGTCGGCCAGGGGGCGGGGGACTCGAGCAGTACTTC.